This TCR beta chain emerged from a study of regulatory T cells in long-lasting Graves disease. About the research overall: Patients with persistent Graves' disease had over 5 years of antithyroid drugs and persistent TSH receptor antibodies. Study conclusions and caveats: Thyroid tissue was not sampled; only peripheral blood was.

The time point is: persistent/refractory GD, antithyroid drugs over 5 years with positive TRAb. Preparation of the TCR library used RNA extracted from PBMCs. This clonotype was seen a few times. The antigen is unknown. Both iRepertoire HTBI primers and Arm-PCR of CDR3 regions were used to build the TCR beta libraries. TCRdb re-analysed the multiplex PCR reads in MiXCR, keeping a single row per CDR3 protein. The sample carries 400,000 to 500,000 distinct CDR3 sequences, 21% recorded once. Trimming pared 4 bases from V and 7 bases from J, leaving 13 bases between. Germline values: CDR1 SEHNR, CDR2 FQNEAQ (reference sequence). The CDR3 is 14 amino acids.

The clonotype originates from a female donor with Graves disease. This chain connects TRBV7-9 to TRBJ1-4; TRBD1 is a possible D gene (5 bases). Sample: peripheral blood mononuclear cells (PBMCs), taken when the disease was refractory, from a patient treated with antithyroid drugs. CDR3 bases: TGTGCCAGCAGCTCGGGGACGGCGGCTGAAAAACTGTTTTTT. Protein sequence: CASSSGTAAEKLFF.